This passage covers 16 T cell receptor beta chains from one sample sequenced in a study of HIV-infected children after antiretroviral therapy interruption. RNA-based 3' RACE libraries used unique molecular identifiers. TCRdb reprocessed the 3' RACE reads via MiXCR and lists one record per CDR3 protein. The sample records nearly 15,000 distinct CDR3 sequences, about 3.6% being singletons. Treatment in this sample: PENTA 11 planned treatment interruption arm or continuous ART arm. Sequenced here: CD45RO+ CD8+ T cells from PBMCs, pooled from several time points, sampled from a donor given antiretroviral therapy, either interrupted or continuous. Subset defined: memory CD8+ CD45RO+ CD45RA- T cells. All receptors derive from a pool of human donors with HIV.

This clonotype has ten or more counts. The genes are TRBV5-5 and TRBJ2-7; the match to TRBD1 covers 7 bases. Germline CDR1 SGHKS, CDR2 YYEKEE (reference sequence). Unmatched junction bases numbered 7, after V lost 1 base and J lost 3 bases. The CDR3 spans 15 residues. CDR3 residues: CASSLRGRTFYEQYF. DNA of the CDR3: TGTGCCAGCAGCTTGAGGGGGCGAACGTTCTACGAGCAGTACTTC.

This clonotype was seen repeatedly, ten times or more. The rearrangement joins TRBV6-1 to TRBJ2-7; D unclear. This CDR3 spans 11 amino acids. The germline V gene encodes CDR1 MNHNS and CDR2 SASEGT. V gave up 6 bases and J gave up 4 bases, with 7 bases separating them. The CDR3 loop reads CASRRPYEQYF. CDR3 bases: TGTGCCAGCAGGAGACCTTACGAGCAGTACTTC.

This clonotype was recorded many times. The gene calls are TRBV4-3 and TRBJ1-1, with D perhaps matching TRBD1 (5 bases). V dropped 3 bases and J dropped 6 bases, with 14 bases sitting between them. Germline V gene sequence: CDR1 LGHNA, CDR2 YSLEER. CDR3 size: 14 residues. CDR3 sequence (DNA): TGCGCCAGCAGCCATAGTATCCAGGGCTCTGAAGCTTTCTTT. This encodes CASSHSIQGSEAFF.

Ten or more counts support this clonotype. CDR3 loop: CSVEGASAGGPYNEQFF. For the CDR3, the DNA is TGCAGCGTTGAGGGGGCTTCAGCGGGGGGGCCGTACAATGAGCAGTTCTTC. The V gene is TRBV29-1, the J gene TRBJ2-1; 10 nucleotides match TRBD2. Germline CDR1 SQVTM, CDR2 ANQGSEA. With 3 bases clipped from V and 4 bases from J, the junction kept 12 bases outside the gene matches. The CDR3 is 17 amino acids.

Many counts were recorded for this clonotype. The chain recombines TRBV6-2 or TRBV6-3 with TRBJ2-2; either TRBD1 or TRBD2 may supply D (6 bases each). The CDR3 loop spans 14 amino acids. Germline V gives CDR1 MNHEY, CDR2 SVGEGT. V gave up 6 bases and J gave up 5 bases, with 13 bases separating them. CDR3 sequence reads: CASREGEETGELFF. For the CDR3, the DNA is TGTGCCAGCAGGGAGGGGGAAGAGACCGGGGAGCTGTTTTTT.

This clonotype was counted at least ten times. The chain couples TRBV4-1 to TRBJ1-2; no firm D call. Deletions cut 0 bases from V and 4 bases from J, with 15 bases between. This CDR3 spans 16 amino acids. Germline CDR1 and CDR2: MGHRA and YSYEKL. The CDR3 spells CASSQDDDLNLYGYTF. CDR3 nucleotide sequence: TGCGCCAGCAGCCAAGATGACGACTTAAACCTCTATGGCTACACCTTC.

This clonotype was found a few times. The chain couples TRBV5-4 to TRBJ1-5, with a possible D match to TRBD1 (5 bases). The germline gives CDR1 SGHNT, CDR2 YYREEE (reference sequence). V lost 0 bases, J lost 11 bases, and 6 bases lay in between. The CDR3 length is 11 residues. CDR3 loop: CASSLEGTQHF. CDR3 DNA sequence: TGTGCCAGCAGCTTGGAGGGGACCCAGCATTTT.

This clonotype was observed at least ten times. The CDR3 region is CASSEALGTGVSDTQYF. Written as DNA, the CDR3 is TGTGCCAGCAGTGAAGCGCTTGGGACAGGGGTTTCGGATACGCAGTATTTT. The chain couples TRBV6-1 to TRBJ2-3, with 10 bases lining up with TRBD1. Losses at the gene ends were 0 bases for V and 6 bases for J; bases not matched to a gene: 9. From germline, CDR1 is MNHNS and CDR2 SASEGT. This CDR3 comprises 17 residues.

This clonotype came up many times. The gene calls are TRBV5-1 and TRBJ1-2, with TRBD1 matching 9 bases. This CDR3 is built from 15 residues. CDR1 and CDR2 (germline): SGHRS, YFSETQ. J gave up 4 bases and V 4 bases, and 8 bases lay outside the gene matches. The chain's CDR3 is CASSPQTGGPYGYTF. The DNA for the CDR3 is TGCGCCAGCAGCCCGCAGACAGGGGGACCCTATGGCTACACCTTC.

This clonotype was seen many times. The rearrangement uses TRBV4-3 and TRBJ1-5; 7 bases are shared with TRBD1. Looked up from germline, CDR1 is LGHNA and CDR2 is YSLEER. V was pared by 0 bases and J by 6 bases, with 5 bases of the junction left unmatched. CDR3 size: 15 residues. In DNA form, the CDR3 reads TGCGCCAGCAGCCAAGAGTTAGGGGGCAGTCAGCCCCAGCATTTT. Its translation: CASSQELGGSQPQHF.

This clonotype was picked up many times. The chain recombines TRBV12-3 or TRBV12-4 with TRBJ1-1; D remains unclear. This CDR3 is 13 amino acids long. V lost 2 bases and J 4 bases, leaving 8 bases between the germline ends. The CDR3 reads CASSLSISTEAFF. The CDR3, as DNA: TGTGCCAGCAGTTTATCGATAAGCACTGAAGCTTTCTTT.

This clonotype occurred many times. The chain carries TRBV20-1 and TRBJ1-1; D not resolved. The CDR3 covers 14 residues. The ends were cut back, 2 bases at V and 3 bases at J, with 13 bases in the middle. CDR1 DFQATT and CDR2 SNEGSKA come from the germline V gene (reference sequence). CDR3 DNA sequence: TGCAGTGCTAGACCACCGGTGGGTGACACTGAAGCTTTCTTT. It encodes CSARPPVGDTEAFF.

This clonotype was counted ten times or more. The rearrangement uses TRBV10-1 and TRBJ2-1; the match to TRBD2 covers 13 bases. The CDR3 spans 15 residues. Germline CDR1 and CDR2: WNHNN and SYGVQD (reference sequence). The V and J ends lost 7 bases and 5 bases, in that order; junction bases with no gene match: 5. CDR3 DNA: TGCGCCAGCACCGGGGGGACTAGCGGGGACAATGAGCAGTTCTTC. Protein product: CASTGGTSGDNEQFF.

This clonotype was detected ten times or more. For the CDR3, the DNA is TGTGCCAGCAGCGAGGGCCTTACCCGGGAGACCCAGTACTTC. Its translation: CASSEGLTRETQYF. The V gene is TRBV11-2, the J gene TRBJ2-5, with D possibly being TRBD2 (5 bases). Germline assignment: CDR1 SGHAT and CDR2 FQNNGV. Trimming removed 5 bases at V and 5 bases at J, with 15 bases between. The CDR3 is made up of 14 amino acids. The full variable domain, rest sourced from reference TRBV11-2 and TRBJ2-5, is EAGVAQSPRYKIIEKRQSVAFWCNPISGHATLYWYQQILGQGPKLLIQFQNNGVVDDSQLPKDRFSAERLKGVDSTLKIQPAKLEDSAVYLCASSEGLTRETQYFGPGTRLLVL.

At least ten counts were recorded for this clonotype. V gene TRBV20-1 combines with J gene TRBJ2-1; 8 bases are a match to TRBD2. V trimming: 0 bases; J trimming: 3 bases; junction bases outside the gene matches: 10. Germline CDR1 is DFQATT and CDR2 is SNEGSKA (reference sequence). CDR3 length equals 17 residues. The CDR3 DNA follows: TGCAGTGCTAGAGATGGGGGACGGGGGGGGGACTACAATGAGCAGTTCTTC. It encodes CSARDGGRGGDYNEQFF.

In its sample, this clonotype was seen many times. The chain has TRBV6-1 and TRBJ1-6; D gene unclear. The CDR3 totals 14 residues. Trimming cost V 0 bases and J 7 bases, with 7 bases left between them. CDR1 and CDR2 from the germline V gene are MNHNS and SASEGT. The CDR3 DNA is TGTGCCAGCAGTGAAGCGTCGATCAATTCACCCCTCCACTTT. This encodes CASSEASINSPLHF.